This T cell receptor (beta chain) was sequenced for a study of cytomegalovirus exposure and HLA in healthy donors. The wider study: In a later analysis, the roughly 120 validation repertoires were reported to have used the same platform as the approximately 670 first-cohort repertoires. Broader study findings: Whilst most TCR sequences proved rare, a subset of public TCRs occurred across many donors.

The CDR3 spans 14 residues. The V gene's germline CDR1 is LNHNV and CDR2 YYDKDF (reference sequence). Germline trimming cut 1 base from V and 6 bases from J; bases unmatched to any gene: 2. About this clone: Its antigen remains unidentified.

Generated by immunoSEQ multiplex PCR, the TCRdb table keeps only in-frame clones and is missing some. The sample carries about 360,000 clones, 80% to 90% recorded once. Sequenced: PBMCs. This TCR came from a woman under 30 in good health and CMV-seronegative. This chain links TRBV15 with TRBJ1-2, with 10 bases that match TRBD1. DNA for the CDR3: TGTGCCACCAGCAGAGGGACAGGGGGTAATGGCTACACCTTC. This sequence encodes CATSRGTGGNGYTF.